The 10 T cell receptor beta chains below come from one sample, sequenced in a study of cytomegalovirus exposure and HLA in healthy donors. The PCR employed 60 Vbeta primers together with 13 Jbeta primers. TCRdb keeps only in-frame clones here, not all; method: immunoSEQ multiplex PCR. The table lists 200,000 to 300,000 clones, 80% to 90% of them singletons. The specimen was PBMCs. The source is a woman aged 35 to 49 in good health and CMV-seropositive.

The rearrangement joins TRBV6-6 to TRBJ2-1; tentatively, D is TRBD2 (5 bases). Trimming took off 6 bases at V and 8 bases at J, with 17 bases between the two ends. This CDR3 has 14 residues. From germline, CDR1 is MNHNY and CDR2 SVGAGI (reference sequence). The CDR3 reads CASRMTTMGDEQFF. Written as DNA, the CDR3 is TGTGCCAGCAGGATGACTACGATGGGCGATGAGCAGTTCTTC.

This rearrangement joins TRBV5-5 to TRBJ1-1; the match to TRBD1 covers 9 bases. The length of the CDR3 is 14 residues. Unmatched junction bases numbered 8, after V lost 1 base and J lost 10 bases. Per the germline V gene, CDR1 is SGHKS and CDR2 is YYEKEE (reference sequence). Here the CDR3 reads CASSLNQDRGAAFF. CDR3 bases: TGTGCCAGCAGCTTGAACCAGGACAGGGGCGCAGCTTTCTTT.

The chain employs TRBV7-6 and TRBJ2-1, with 9 positions matching TRBD2. The CDR3 loop spans 17 amino acids. The ends lost 1 base at V and 7 bases at J; junction bases unmatched: 11. Germline V CDR1 and CDR2: SGHVS, FNYEAQ. The CDR3 here is CASSLGVLAGVRNEQFF. The CDR3 DNA reads as TGTGCCAGCAGCTTAGGTGTATTAGCGGGAGTTAGGAATGAGCAGTTCTTC.

The rearrangement uses TRBV7-2 and TRBJ2-1; no reliable D call. Trimming cost V 5 bases and J 6 bases, with 5 bases left between them. The germline V gene encodes CDR1 SGHTA and CDR2 FQGNSA. The CDR3 contains 11 residues. CDR3 DNA: TGTGCCAGCAGCGTCTTCAATGAGCAGTTCTTC. It codes for CASSVFNEQFF.

The rearrangement uses TRBV5-1 and TRBJ2-5, with D possibly matching TRBD2 (5 bases). The tail of the sequence fits TRBJ2-7 better, so the J call may be wrong. Germline V lookup: CDR1 SGHRS, CDR2 YFSETQ. This CDR3 has 15 amino acids. The CDR3 here is CASSPGPRASYEQYF. For the CDR3, the DNA is TGCGCCAGCAGCCCCGGACCGAGGGCGTCCTACGAGCAGTACTTC.

J is TRBJ2-7 and V is TRBV9; D unclear. CDR1 SGDLS and CDR2 YYNGEE come from the germline V gene. Trimming cost V 0 bases and J 0 bases, with 10 bases left between them. The CDR3 covers 15 residues. The CDR3 region is CASSVGAASSYEQYF. DNA of the CDR3: TGTGCCAGCAGCGTAGGTGCAGCGAGCTCCTACGAGCAGTACTTC.

This clone was seen more than once but under ten times. The V call is TRBV19, the J call TRBJ1-5; 8 bases agree with TRBD1. CDR3 length: 16 amino acids. Trimming at V came to 6 bases and at J to 9 bases, leaving 16 bases not matched to a gene. Germline V lookup: CDR1 LNHDA, CDR2 SQIVND (reference sequence). The CDR3 is CASRWTGTVWSSPQHF. Written as DNA, the CDR3 is TGTGCCAGTAGGTGGACAGGGACGGTTTGGTCCTCGCCCCAGCATTTT.

This chain uses TRBV7-3 with TRBJ2-1; 9 nucleotides match TRBD2. Germline loops: CDR1 SGHTA, CDR2 FQGTGA. The CDR3 sequence is 16 residues long. The V gene end was trimmed by 3 bases and the J gene end by 2 bases; junction bases not matched to a gene: 5. In DNA, the CDR3 is TGTGCCAGCAGCTTCGTGGGCGGGAGGGCCTACAATGAGCAGTTCTTC. Protein sequence: CASSFVGGRAYNEQFF.

J is TRBJ2-7 and V is TRBV5-6; 8 bases match TRBD2. The CDR3 is 15 residues long. Germline loops: CDR1 SGHDT, CDR2 YYEEEE. J lost 0 bases, V lost 6 bases, and 8 bases had no gene match. The CDR3 DNA reads TGTGCCAGCACCATTAGCGGGACGTACTCCTACGAGCAGTACTTC. Translated: CASTISGTYSYEQYF.

This rearrangement joins TRBV9 to TRBJ2-7; D gene uncertain. V lost 0 bases, J lost 2 bases, and 9 bases lay in between. The CDR3 runs to 14 residues. Germline CDR1 SGDLS, CDR2 YYNGEE. The CDR3, as DNA: TGTGCCAGCAGCGTAGCCAGTTACGCCTACGAGCAGTACTTC. Protein: CASSVASYAYEQYF.